This TCR beta chain was obtained from a study of cytomegalovirus exposure and HLA in healthy donors (dated by TCRdb to between 2016 and 2019). Background on the whole study: An earlier analysis of more than 550 of the donors reported under 300 Gb of sequence data and around 110 million unique TCR beta sequences obtained from some 170 million T cells. Typing coverage varied by locus: roughly 629-640 donors for A, B, C, DRB1 and DQB1; roughly 560 for DQA1; 600 to 610 for DPA1; roughly 470 for DPB1. Genome-wide SNP genotypes for about three fifths of the roughly 670 donors were used in a later genetic analysis, which treated that subset as a discovery cohort. To decide whether each TCR beta V gene segment behaved as functional or pseudogenic, an earlier analysis of some 580 of the donors relied on high-throughput TCR beta sequencing. Alongside the repertoire data, information on donor age, sex, ethnicity and CMV serostatus was compiled. Using immunosequencing, the study profiled T cell repertoires from about 610 subjects and related those repertoires to cytomegalovirus serostatus. All discovery cohort repertoires had been generated on a single sequencing platform. The study combined high-throughput TCR immunosequencing, statistical association of individual TCRs with disease status, and machine learning to predict cytomegalovirus infection status. Among the roughly 430 genotyped donors, around 81% belonged to the genetic ancestry cluster associated with self-reported Caucasian donors. About 300 gigabases of sequencing data and tens of millions of unique TCR sequences were included in an early release covering several hundred HLA-typed donors. The aim of the study was to test whether cataloging public T cell receptors could identify signatures of past pathogen exposure. On average, 235,054 unique TCR beta nucleotide sequences were sequenced per donor among more than 350 genotyped donors of the cohort, with 15% to 20% of those sequences being non-productive. HLA typing included class I and class II loci at four-digit resolution. The later analysis used no new phenotypic data to find candidate immune exposures, relying instead on TCR beta sequences and their occurrence across donors. To study patterns of TCR occurrence, a later analysis re-analyzed previously published TCR beta repertoires from around 700 donors and added high-resolution HLA genotyping. A handful of DR-DQ haplotypes were handled as single units for association and clustering because linkage in the cohort was strong. A separate validation cohort of roughly 110 different subjects was used in addition to the approximately 700-subject first cohort.

Including cysteine and phenylalanine, the CDR3 has 18 amino acids. Of all the DNA, just the CDR3 is kept, 54 bases in frame from base 1. As for this clone: The target of this receptor is not known. No per-base quality is available; no much larger clone lies one base away.

Libraries were made using the immunoSEQ multiplex PCR assay. For the multiplex PCR, a mixture combining 60 forward primers for TCR Vbeta segments and 13 reverse primers for TCR Jbeta segments was used. Amplification of the CDR3 region of rearranged TCR beta genes was performed with a multiplex PCR assay on genomic DNA. The Illumina HiSeq System was used to sequence the amplified TCR beta libraries as 87-base-pair reads. Processing in the source paper ran as follows. Across the 600 to 700 repertoires, a later analysis counted about 81 million unique TCR beta chains, roughly 11 million of which were shared by at least two donors. Raw reads were error-corrected and collapsed into unique sequences by a nearest-neighbor algorithm in which closely related sequences were merged to remove PCR and sequencing errors. To assign V, D and J gene segments, CDR3 sequences were aligned to IMGT reference sequences. For a sequence to be retained, a match of at least six nucleotides was required to both a V gene segment and a J gene segment. Rearrangements were called productive when the CDR3 lacked stop codons and stayed in frame with V and J; all others were non-productive. CDR3 was defined by IMGT convention, running from the second conserved V-encoded cysteine to the conserved J-encoded phenylalanine. In an earlier analysis of around 540 of the donors, sequences lacking an unambiguous match to a single V gene segment were excluded. In an earlier analysis of 587 of the donors, a V segment was called functional when productive rearrangements were above 56.7%, and segregating when the standard deviation between donors exceeded 5%. A statistical classification framework was developed to diagnose cytomegalovirus status using the catalog of TCR beta chain sequences. V and J gene assignment, in a later analysis, came from comparing TCR nucleotide sequences with IMGT/GENE-DB human TR gene sequences. Using the TCRdist pipeline, a later analysis assigned CDR3 sequences along with most-parsimonious VDJ recombination scenarios. In a later analysis, every TCR beta chain was defined by the combination of its CDR3 amino acid sequence and its V-gene family, and reads without a unique V-gene family were dropped. A later analysis removed roughly 590 highly shared, low-generation-probability nucleotide sequences to deal with suspected cross-contamination and a sequencing artifact. A later analysis calculated a clonal expansion index for each public chain from normalized within-repertoire ranks of inferred template counts. In a later analysis, generation probabilities were computed using a VDJ recombination model fitted to out-of-frame rearrangements, and the results were checked against IGoR. In a later analysis, hypergeometric tests were used to score TCR-TCR, TCR-HLA and TCR-CMV co-occurrence, with a repertoire-size bias correction applied to TCR pairs. In a later analysis, false discovery rates were estimated by permuting HLA or CMV assignments 20 times. In a later analysis, co-occurring TCRs were grouped with DBSCAN, and TCRdist sequence similarity was added when clustering was performed within HLA-allele-positive subsets. For co-occurrence clustering, repertoires with fewer than 30,000 or more than 120,000 public chains were excluded, along with 5 or 6 repertoires with anomalous nucleotide sharing. This immuneACCESS table, as held by TCRdb, lists in-frame sequences with V and J called but not all clones. Of the missing ones, under half trace to an unresolved V gene in checked studies; the others have no known cause. That table gives V, J and clone size, and the DNA gave D and trimming. Across this sample there are about 140,000 clones, with roughly 80% seen only once. The top ten clonotypes cover more than 0.95% of the sample.

In total, about 650 healthy bone marrow donors made up the cohort. At the time of sampling, all cohort members were nominally healthy, though unrecorded immune exposures were likely present. The donor tested CMV seronegative, placing the donor among the roughly 340 seronegative members of the cohort. A peripheral blood sample was provided by each donor, and peripheral blood mononuclear cells were used for TCR beta sequencing. Genomic DNA extraction from the blood cell samples was performed with the Qiagen DNeasy Blood Extraction Kit. What the authors observed across the whole study: Cytomegalovirus status was reported to be diagnosed by the classifier with high specificity and sensitivity in both the original and validation cohorts. Presence/absence analyses assumed roughly uniform sequencing depth across donors, an assumption that may not hold. Because HLA typing was missing for some donors at each locus, association tests included only the typed subset. The cohort was sequenced for TCR beta chains only, and without alpha or paired-chain data the features that could be detected were limited. Compared with equally common non-associated chains, HLA-associated TCR beta chains in a later analysis were more clonally expanded and had lower generation probabilities. In a later analysis, 16,951 TCR beta sequences were associated with specific HLA alleles at a false discovery rate of 0.05. In a later analysis, most CMV-associated TCR beta chains were found to appear HLA-restricted, with HLA associations seemingly driven largely by CMV exposure. In an earlier analysis of about 550 of the donors, most TCR beta V segments were observed in productive rearrangements about 87% or about 30% of the time, broadly matching IMGT annotations. Correlated functional status among segregating V segments might reflect linkage disequilibrium, but an unknown experimental factor could not be ruled out. In vitro tests confirmed that a few of the cytomegalovirus-associated TCR beta chains recognize cytomegalovirus antigens. A further reported finding was that TCR beta sequences accurately predicted the HLA-A and HLA-B alleles for most subjects in the first cohort. According to the authors, the approach could potentially be generalized to other disease states and immunological phenotypes. According to a later analysis, parvovirus B19, influenza, CMV and Epstein-Barr virus appeared linked to several top co-occurrence clusters. According to a later analysis, TCR association rates differed among HLA loci, with DRB1 alleles showing the most associated TCRs and HLA-C alleles showing the fewest. The only immune exposure information available for the cohort was CMV serostatus. A total of about 150 TCR beta chains were listed by the study as associated with cytomegalovirus. Most TCR sequences were observed very rarely across donors, whereas some public TCRs were present in many individuals. Because counts were too low, roughly 16 rarely observed V segments, including chromosome 9 orphons, were excluded from the earlier analysis of around 640 of the donors. Some IMGT-functional V segments, including TRBV6-2 and TRBV6-3, could not be distinguished by the 87-base-pair reads and were therefore excluded. A cluster of highly shared sequence variants was judged likely to be a technical artifact of the sequencing pipeline. An association between a missense DCLRE1C variant and V-gene and J-gene trimming of TCR beta chains was found in a later genetic analysis and replicated in an independent cohort. When HLA alleles, especially DR and DQ, strongly co-occurred, TCR associations were difficult to assign to individual alleles. In a later genetic analysis, fewer N-insertions in productive TCRs were reported among donors in an Asian-associated ancestry cluster than the roughly 700-donor mean.

Sequences were obtained from PBMCs. The sequence is built from TRBV12-2 and TRBJ1-5; TRBD1, the table's D call, lacks a check against the DNA. TRBV12-2 is a pseudogene segment. This clonotype originated in a man aged 18 to 29 in good health and CMV-seronegative. The encoded CDR3 is CASRLAMGAAYSNQPQHF. The nucleotides are TGTGCAAGTCGCTTAGCGATGGGGGCTGCATATAGCAATCAGCCCCAGCATTTT.